A single sample gave rise to the 5 T cell receptor beta chains below, sequenced in a study of shared clonotypes between healthy human individuals. In the naive CD8 group, cells lacked CD45RO and were positively selected for CCR7, so terminally differentiated effector memory CD45RA+ cells were left out. The repertoire was sequenced with immunoSEQ multiplex PCR; TCRdb's copy has only in-frame clones and lacks some. The profile covers more than 600,000 clones, with under 95% appearing a single time and about a quarter taken by the ten largest. Sequenced sample: naive CD8+ T cells sorted from blood. The receptors shown here come from a man aged 25-45 years in good health.

The count of this clone is one. The chain uses TRBV13 and TRBJ2-7; perhaps TRBD1 as D (5 bases). With 5 bases removed from V and 1 base from J, the gap between germline ends came to 12 bases. The CDR3 has 14 amino acids. Germline V gene sequence: CDR1 PRHDT, CDR2 FYEKMQ (reference sequence). CDR3 sequence (DNA): TGTGCCAGCAGCGAAGGGGCATCGTCCTACGAGCAGTACTTC. Protein sequence: CASSEGASSYEQYF.

This chain links TRBV11-2 with TRBJ2-2; TRBD1 matches 9 bases. Trimming at V came to 1 base and at J to 9 bases, leaving 6 bases not matched to a gene. The CDR3 length is 15 residues. Germline V gene sequence: CDR1 SGHAT, CDR2 FQNNGV. This CDR3 reads CASSLVGQGLWELFF. CDR3 nucleotides: TGTGCCAGCAGCTTAGTGGGACAGGGTCTCTGGGAGCTGTTTTTT.

V and J are TRBV4-1 and TRBJ2-5; D is undetermined. Germline CDR1 and CDR2: MGHRA and YSYEKL. The germline V and J ends were trimmed by 2 bases and 2 bases, with 12 bases remaining between them. The CDR3 contains 15 residues. CDR3 residues: CASSQFGPGQETQYF. The CDR3, as DNA: TGCGCCAGCAGCCAATTCGGCCCAGGACAAGAGACCCAGTACTTC.

The chain links TRBV4-1 to TRBJ2-2, with D uncertain. Per the germline V gene, CDR1 is MGHRA and CDR2 is YSYEKL. Trimming pared 6 bases from V and 2 bases from J, leaving 7 bases between. CDR3 length: 13 amino acids. The CDR3 reads CASRAVNTGELFF. The CDR3 nucleotides are TGCGCCAGCAGGGCAGTTAACACCGGGGAGCTGTTTTTT.

The chain couples TRBV27 to TRBJ2-7, with TRBD2 matching over 7 bases. The germline CDR1 and CDR2 sequences are MNHEY and SMNVEV (reference sequence). The junction had 11 bases not matched to a gene; V was cut back by 5 bases and J by 4 bases. This CDR3 has 15 amino acids. The CDR3 sequence is CASSTVGLVTYEQYF. CDR3 sequence (DNA): TGTGCCAGCAGTACCGTTGGACTAGTCACTTACGAGCAGTACTTC.